Each of the 21 T cell receptor beta chains below was sequenced from the same sample in a study of B cell selection in AIRE deficiency. The sorted conventional CD4 T cells were gated as CD4+CD127+. Data came from immunoSEQ multiplex PCR; TCRdb stores just in-frame clones and leaves some out. The sample includes about 20,000 clones, roughly 97% of them seen just once. The sample was conventional CD4+ T cells sorted from PBMCs. These receptors were obtained from a human donor with AIRE deficiency.

This clone was found a few times. The chain joins TRBV4-1 to TRBJ2-3; no definite D call. The V end lost 2 bases, the J end lost 4 bases, and 7 bases lay between the germline ends. This CDR3 comprises 13 residues. Germline V gene data show CDR1 as MGHRA and CDR2 as YSYEKL. CDR3 bases: TGCGCCAGCAGCCAAACCTATCCAGATACGCAGTATTTT. Its translation: CASSQTYPDTQYF.

The chain employs TRBV7-2 and TRBJ1-6; 8 bases match TRBD1. Germline assignment: CDR1 SGHTA and CDR2 FQGNSA. This CDR3 spans 16 amino acids. J gave up 6 bases and V 1 base, and 5 bases lay outside the gene matches. CDR3 sequence: CASSLVGQGGNSPLHF. The CDR3 region has the DNA TGTGCCAGCAGCTTAGTAGGACAGGGTGGTAATTCACCCCTCCACTTT.

This rearrangement joins TRBV28 to TRBJ1-2, with unresolved D. Germline CDR1 MDHEN, CDR2 SYDVKM. The CDR3 runs to 13 residues. Trimming removed 2 bases from V and 2 bases from J, with 6 bases in between. For the CDR3, the DNA is TGTGCCAGCAGTTTAAACCAAAACTATGGCTACACCTTC. Amino acid sequence: CASSLNQNYGYTF.

CDR3 sequence: CASSLNGEQFF. The CDR3 nucleotides are TGTGCCAGCAGCTTGAACGGTGAGCAGTTCTTC. The chain couples TRBV5-4 to TRBJ2-1; no clear D gene. The CDR3 totals 11 residues. Trimming cost V 1 base and J 9 bases, with 5 bases left between them. CDR1 and CDR2 from the germline V gene are SGHNT and YYREEE (reference sequence).

The J gene is TRBJ2-5, the V gene TRBV20-1; perhaps TRBD2 as D (6 bases). Germline V CDR1 and CDR2: DFQATT, SNEGSKA (reference sequence). V was pared by 6 bases and J by 7 bases, with 12 bases between. This CDR3 is built from 11 residues. CDR3 DNA: TGCAGTGCGCCACTAGCTGGGACCCAGTACTTC. Its protein product is CSAPLAGTQYF.

The rearrangement uses TRBV7-3 and TRBJ2-2, with D maybe TRBD1 (6 bases). The CDR3 spans 15 residues. V was pared by 3 bases and J by 3 bases, with 11 bases between. Germline V gene sequence: CDR1 SGHTA, CDR2 FQGTGA. This CDR3 reads CASSLGHRDTGELFF. The DNA of the CDR3 is TGTGCCAGCAGCTTGGGACACAGGGACACCGGGGAGCTGTTTTTT.

The chain uses TRBV7-2 and TRBJ2-1; possible D gene TRBD2, 6 bases. The V gene's germline CDR1 is SGHTA and CDR2 FQGNSA. V dropped 5 bases and J dropped 4 bases, with 9 bases sitting between them. This CDR3 contains 13 residues. Here the CDR3 reads CASSRGLYNEQFF. CDR3 coding DNA: TGTGCCAGCAGCAGGGGACTTTACAATGAGCAGTTCTTC.

The chain has TRBV2 and TRBJ1-2; D is unclear. Between the trimmed V and J ends, which lost 3 bases and 8 bases, there was a span of 13 bases. The CDR3 covers 13 residues. The germline V gene has CDR1 SNHLY and CDR2 FYNNEI. In nucleotides, the CDR3 is TGTGCCAGCAGTGATGGGCCAGTTTGGGGCTACACCTTC. Protein product: CASSDGPVWGYTF.

The J gene is TRBJ1-1, the V gene TRBV19; perhaps TRBD1 as D (5 bases). CDR1 and CDR2 (germline): LNHDA, SQIVND (reference sequence). This CDR3 is built from 14 residues. Trimming stripped 3 bases from V and 8 bases from J, with 16 bases between. The CDR3 region is CASSIQGGPSEAFF. In DNA, the CDR3 is TGTGCCAGTAGTATCCAGGGAGGCCCATCCGAAGCTTTCTTT.

The chain is built from TRBV6-6 and TRBJ1-2; the match to TRBD1 covers 7 bases. J gave up 4 bases and V 2 bases, and 4 bases lay outside the gene matches. Germline V gives CDR1 MNHNY, CDR2 SVGAGI (reference sequence). This CDR3 is 14 amino acids long. CDR3 residues: CASSYNRGTYGYTF. In DNA form, the CDR3 reads TGTGCCAGCAGTTACAACAGGGGCACCTATGGCTACACCTTC.

The chain links TRBV12-1 to TRBJ1-1. TRBV12-1 corresponds to a pseudogene. This CDR3 is 15 amino acids long. The DNA for the CDR3 is TGTGCCAGCAGCTTTAAATTGGCGGGCGACACTGAAGCTTTCTTT. Translated: CASSFKLAGDTEAFF.

The chain combines TRBV11-3 with TRBJ2-6, with D tentatively TRBD1 (6 bases). Germline V CDR1 and CDR2: SGHNT, YENEEA. Trimming pared 0 bases from V and 2 bases from J, leaving 11 bases between. The CDR3 totals 17 residues. CDR3: CASSLEQGKPGANVLTF. For the CDR3, the DNA is TGTGCCAGCAGCTTAGAACAGGGAAAACCTGGGGCCAACGTCCTGACTTTC.

The chain employs TRBV5-6 and TRBJ1-4; 7 nucleotides align to TRBD1. Germline assignment: CDR1 SGHDT and CDR2 YYEEEE. The CDR3 is made up of 15 amino acids. Trimming cost V 0 bases and J 7 bases; bases outside gene matches: 6. CDR3 coding DNA: TGTGCCAGCAGCTTGGGTCGACAGGGCGGTGAAAAACTGTTTTTT. It specifies CASSLGRQGGEKLFF.

This rearrangement joins TRBV11-3 to TRBJ2-7; D uncertain. Germline V gene lookup returns CDR1 SGHNT and CDR2 YENEEA. Trimming pared 5 bases from V and 1 base from J, leaving 9 bases between. The length of the CDR3 is 13 residues. CDR3 nucleotides: TGTGCCAGCAGCCCTGACGGATCCTACGAGCAGTACTTC. Protein sequence: CASSPDGSYEQYF.

The chain links TRBV18 to TRBJ2-5; D not resolved. Trimming shortened V by 0 bases and J by 2 bases, and 4 bases separated the two germline ends. The CDR3 runs 13 residues. Germline V gene lookup returns CDR1 KGHSH and CDR2 LQKENI. The chain's CDR3 is CASSPPGQETQYF. The DNA of the CDR3 is TGTGCCAGCTCACCACCGGGGCAAGAGACCCAGTACTTC.

The gene calls are TRBV19 and TRBJ1-2, with D perhaps TRBD1 (5 bases). V was trimmed by 4 bases and J by 3 bases, leaving 12 bases between them. Germline V lookup: CDR1 LNHDA, CDR2 SQIVND (reference sequence). CDR3 length: 14 residues. As DNA, the CDR3 is TGTGCCAGTAGTAGCCCATGGGGCGACTATGGCTACACCTTC. Its protein product is CASSSPWGDYGYTF.

This chain connects TRBV7-3 to TRBJ1-1; TRBD1 might be the D (6 bases). Trimming removed 3 bases at V and 1 base at J, with 9 bases between. CDR1 is SGHTA, CDR2 FQGTGA, per germline. The CDR3 loop spans 14 amino acids. The CDR3, as DNA: TGTGCCAGCAGCTTGGGCAGGGGGAACACTGAAGCTTTCTTT. This gives the protein CASSLGRGNTEAFF.

J is TRBJ2-5 and V is TRBV7-9; D might be TRBD2 (6 bases). Germline values: CDR1 SEHNR, CDR2 FQNEAQ (reference sequence). The CDR3 runs 16 residues. V lost 4 bases and J lost 1, with 16 bases in between. For the CDR3, the DNA is TGTGCCAGCAGCTCCTCCGGGCGGGGCGGCCAAGAGACCCAGTACTTC. Residues: CASSSSGRGGQETQYF. Based on the CDR3 plus reference TRBV7-9 and TRBJ2-5, the full variable domain is DTGVSQNPRHKITKRGQNVTFRCDPISEHNRLYWYRQTLGQGPEFLTYFQNEAQLEKSRLLSDRFSAERPKGSFSTLEIQRTEQGDSAMYLCASSSSGRGGQETQYFGPGTRLLVL.

J is TRBJ1-4 and V is TRBV18, with a weak D call TRBD1 (6 bases). CDR1 is KGHSH, CDR2 LQKENI, per germline. The CDR3 totals 15 residues. Between the trimmed V and J ends, which lost 6 bases and 7 bases, there was a span of 18 bases. The CDR3 coding sequence is TGTGCCAGCTCCCGAAGCGGGGGCGGCGCTGAAAAACTGTTTTTT. Protein: CASSRSGGGAEKLFF. The whole variable domain, remainder taken from reference TRBV18 and TRBJ1-4, is NAGVMQNPRHLVRRRGQEARLRCSPMKGHSHVYWYRQLPEEGLKFMVYLQKENIIDESGMPKERFSAEFPKEGPSILRIQQVVRGDSAAYFCASSRSGGGAEKLFFGSGTQLSVL.

The chain joins TRBV11-3 to TRBJ2-7; the D is unclear. This CDR3 contains 11 residues. Trimming removed 5 bases from V and 1 base from J, with 3 bases in between. Germline CDR1 and CDR2: SGHNT and YENEEA. The DNA of the CDR3 is TGTGCCAGCAGCCCTTCCTACGAGCAGTACTTC. It is translated as CASSPSYEQYF.

DNA of the CDR3: TGCGCCAGCAGCACCTGGACGGGTTCCTACGAGCAGTACTTC. As protein: CASSTWTGSYEQYF. The chain combines TRBV5-1 with TRBJ2-7, with D unclear. Per the germline V gene, CDR1 is SGHRS and CDR2 is YFSETQ. This CDR3 spans 14 amino acids. Trimming cost V 4 bases and J 1 base, with 12 bases left between them. Variable domain in full (rest from reference TRBV5-1 and TRBJ2-7): KAGVTQTPRYLIKTRGQQVTLSCSPISGHRSVSWYQQTPGQGLQFLFEYFSETQRNKGNFPGRFSGRQFSNSRSEMNVSTLELGDSALYLCASSTWTGSYEQYFGPGTRLTVT.